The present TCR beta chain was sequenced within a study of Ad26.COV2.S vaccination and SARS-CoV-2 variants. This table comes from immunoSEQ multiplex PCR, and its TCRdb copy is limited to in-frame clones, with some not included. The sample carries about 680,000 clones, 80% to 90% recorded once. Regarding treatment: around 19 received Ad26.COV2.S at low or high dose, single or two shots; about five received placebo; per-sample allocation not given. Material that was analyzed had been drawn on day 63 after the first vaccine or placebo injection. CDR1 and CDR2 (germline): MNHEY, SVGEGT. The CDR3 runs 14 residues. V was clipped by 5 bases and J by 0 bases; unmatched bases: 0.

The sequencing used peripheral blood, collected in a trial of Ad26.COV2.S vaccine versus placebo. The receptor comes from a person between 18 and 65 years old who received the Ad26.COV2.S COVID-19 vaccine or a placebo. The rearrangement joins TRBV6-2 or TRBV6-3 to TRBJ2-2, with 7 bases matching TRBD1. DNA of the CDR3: TGTGCCAGCAGTGGGACAGCGAACACCGGGGAGCTGTTTTTT. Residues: CASSGTANTGELFF.